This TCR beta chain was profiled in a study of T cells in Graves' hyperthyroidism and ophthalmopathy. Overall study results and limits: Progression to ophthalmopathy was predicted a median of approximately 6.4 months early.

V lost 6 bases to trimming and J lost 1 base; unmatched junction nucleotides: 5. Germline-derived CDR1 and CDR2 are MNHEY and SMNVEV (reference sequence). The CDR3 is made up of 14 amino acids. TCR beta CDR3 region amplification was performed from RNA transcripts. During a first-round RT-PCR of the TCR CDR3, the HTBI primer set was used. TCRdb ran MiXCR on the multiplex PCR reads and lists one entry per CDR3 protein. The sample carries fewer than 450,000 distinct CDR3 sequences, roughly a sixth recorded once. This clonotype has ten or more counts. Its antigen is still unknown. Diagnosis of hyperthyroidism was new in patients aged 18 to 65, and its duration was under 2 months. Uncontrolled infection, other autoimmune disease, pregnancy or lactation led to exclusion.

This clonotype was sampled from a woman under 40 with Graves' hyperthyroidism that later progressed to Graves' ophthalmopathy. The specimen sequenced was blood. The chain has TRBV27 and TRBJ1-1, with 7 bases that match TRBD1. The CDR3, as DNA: TGTGCCAGCAGGAAACAGGGGTCGAACACTGAAGCTTTCTTT. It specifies CASRKQGSNTEAFF.